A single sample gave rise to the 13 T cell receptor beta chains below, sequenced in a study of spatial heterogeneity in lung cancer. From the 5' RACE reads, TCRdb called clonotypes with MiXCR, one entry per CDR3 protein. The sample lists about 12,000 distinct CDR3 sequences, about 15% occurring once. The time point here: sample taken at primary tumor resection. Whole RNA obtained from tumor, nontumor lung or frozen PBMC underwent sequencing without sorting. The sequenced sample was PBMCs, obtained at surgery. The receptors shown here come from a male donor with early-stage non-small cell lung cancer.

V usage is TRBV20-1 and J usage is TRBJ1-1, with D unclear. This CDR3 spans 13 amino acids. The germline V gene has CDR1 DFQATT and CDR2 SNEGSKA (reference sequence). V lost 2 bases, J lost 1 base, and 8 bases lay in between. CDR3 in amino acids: CSARYETNTEAFF. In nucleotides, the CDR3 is TGCAGTGCTAGATACGAGACGAACACTGAAGCTTTCTTT.

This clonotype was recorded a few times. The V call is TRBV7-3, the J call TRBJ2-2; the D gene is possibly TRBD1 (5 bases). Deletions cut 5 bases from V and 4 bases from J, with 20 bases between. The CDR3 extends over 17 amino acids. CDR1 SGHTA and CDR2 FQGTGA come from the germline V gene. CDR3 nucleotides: TGTGCCAGCAGCCCGACCGGAGTCCAAAGGGGCACCGGGGAGCTGTTTTTT. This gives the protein CASSPTGVQRGTGELFF.

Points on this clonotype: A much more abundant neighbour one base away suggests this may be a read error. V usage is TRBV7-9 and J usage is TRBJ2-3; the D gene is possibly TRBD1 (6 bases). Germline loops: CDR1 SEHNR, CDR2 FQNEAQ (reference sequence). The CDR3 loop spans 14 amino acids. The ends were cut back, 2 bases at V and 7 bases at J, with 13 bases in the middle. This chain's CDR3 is CASSLQGITYTQYF. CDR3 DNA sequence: TGTGCCAGCAGCTTACAGGGGATAACATATACGCAGTATTTT. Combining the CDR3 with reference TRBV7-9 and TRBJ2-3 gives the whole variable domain DTGVSQNPRHKITKRGQNVTFRCDPISEHNRLYWYRQTLGQGPEFLTYFQNEAQLEKSRLLSDRFSAERPKGSFSTLEIQRTEQGDSAMYLCASSLQGITYTQYFGPGTRLTVL.

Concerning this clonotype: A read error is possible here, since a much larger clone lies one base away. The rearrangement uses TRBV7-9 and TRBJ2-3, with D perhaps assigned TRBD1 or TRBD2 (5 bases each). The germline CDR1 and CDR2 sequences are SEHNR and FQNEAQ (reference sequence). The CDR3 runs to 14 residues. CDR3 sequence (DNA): TGTGCCAGCGGAGTGCAGGGAGTGACAGATACGCTGTATTTT. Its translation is CASGVQGVTDTLYF.

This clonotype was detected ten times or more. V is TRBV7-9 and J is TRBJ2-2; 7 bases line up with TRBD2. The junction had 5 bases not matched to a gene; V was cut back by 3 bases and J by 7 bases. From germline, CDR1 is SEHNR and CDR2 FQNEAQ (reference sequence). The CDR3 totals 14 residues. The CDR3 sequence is CASSLSASGGELFF. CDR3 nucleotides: TGTGCCAGCAGCTTGTCGGCTAGCGGCGGGGAGCTGTTTTTT.

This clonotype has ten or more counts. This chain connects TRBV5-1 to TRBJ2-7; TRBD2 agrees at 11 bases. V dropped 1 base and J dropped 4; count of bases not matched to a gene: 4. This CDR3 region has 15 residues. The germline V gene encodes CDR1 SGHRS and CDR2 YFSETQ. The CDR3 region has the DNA TGCGCCAGCAGCTTGCGACTAGCGGGGAGTTACGAGCAGTACTTC. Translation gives CASSLRLAGSYEQYF.

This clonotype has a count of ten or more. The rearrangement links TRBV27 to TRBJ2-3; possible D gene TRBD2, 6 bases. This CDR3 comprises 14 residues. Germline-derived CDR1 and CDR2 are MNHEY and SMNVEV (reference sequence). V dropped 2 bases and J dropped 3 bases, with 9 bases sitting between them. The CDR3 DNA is TGTGCCAGCAGTTTAAAGGCGGGGACAGATACGCAGTATTTT. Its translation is CASSLKAGTDTQYF.

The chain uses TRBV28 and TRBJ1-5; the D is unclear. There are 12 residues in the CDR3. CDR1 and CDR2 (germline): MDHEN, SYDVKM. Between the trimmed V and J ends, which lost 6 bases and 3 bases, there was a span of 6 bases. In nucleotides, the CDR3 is TGTGCCAGCAGCAGAAACAATCAGCCCCAGCATTTT. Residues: CASSRNNQPQHF.

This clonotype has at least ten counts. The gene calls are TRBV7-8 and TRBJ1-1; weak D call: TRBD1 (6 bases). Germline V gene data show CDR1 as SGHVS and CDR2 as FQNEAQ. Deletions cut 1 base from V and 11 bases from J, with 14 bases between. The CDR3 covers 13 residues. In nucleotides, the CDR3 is TGTGCCAGCAGCTTAGGGGACACCCCAAGGGCTTTCTTT. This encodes CASSLGDTPRAFF.

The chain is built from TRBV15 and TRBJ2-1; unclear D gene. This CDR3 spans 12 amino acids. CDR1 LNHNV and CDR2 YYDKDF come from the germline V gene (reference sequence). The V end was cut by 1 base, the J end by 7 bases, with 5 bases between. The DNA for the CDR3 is TGTGCCACCAGCAGAGGTCCTAATGAGCAGTTCTTC. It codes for CATSRGPNEQFF.

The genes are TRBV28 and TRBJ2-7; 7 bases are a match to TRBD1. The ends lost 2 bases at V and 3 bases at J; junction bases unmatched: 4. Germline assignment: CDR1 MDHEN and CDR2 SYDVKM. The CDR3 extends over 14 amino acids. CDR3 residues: CASSLPGTVYEQYF. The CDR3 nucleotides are TGTGCCAGCAGTTTACCTGGGACAGTCTACGAGCAGTACTTC.

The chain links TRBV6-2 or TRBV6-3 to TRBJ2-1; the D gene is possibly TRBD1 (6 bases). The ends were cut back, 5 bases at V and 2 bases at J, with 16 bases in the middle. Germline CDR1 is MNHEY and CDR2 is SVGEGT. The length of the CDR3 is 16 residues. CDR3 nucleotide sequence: TGTGCCAGCAGTCAAGGACAGCTTCGGACCTACAATGAGCAGTTCTTC. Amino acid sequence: CASSQGQLRTYNEQFF.

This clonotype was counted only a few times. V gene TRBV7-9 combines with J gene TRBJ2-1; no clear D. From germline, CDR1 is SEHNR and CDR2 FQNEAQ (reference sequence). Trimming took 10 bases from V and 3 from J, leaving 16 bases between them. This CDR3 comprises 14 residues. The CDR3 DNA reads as TGTGCCACCATCCTCAACATAAACTACAATGAGCAGTTCTTC. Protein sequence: CATILNINYNEQFF.